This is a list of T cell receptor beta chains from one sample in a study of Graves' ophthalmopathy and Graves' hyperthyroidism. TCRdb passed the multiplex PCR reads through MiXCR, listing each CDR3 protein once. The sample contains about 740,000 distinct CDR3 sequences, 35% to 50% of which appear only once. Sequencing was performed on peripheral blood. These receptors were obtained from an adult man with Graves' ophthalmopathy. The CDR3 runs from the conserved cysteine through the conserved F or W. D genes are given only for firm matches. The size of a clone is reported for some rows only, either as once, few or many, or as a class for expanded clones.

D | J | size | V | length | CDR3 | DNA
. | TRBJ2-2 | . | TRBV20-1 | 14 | CSARPALNTGELFF | TGCAGTGCTAGACCAGCATTGAACACCGGGGAGCTGTTTTTT
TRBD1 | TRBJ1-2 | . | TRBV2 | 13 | CASSITGVTGYTF | TGTGCCAGTAGTATAACAGGGGTAACAGGCTACACCTTC
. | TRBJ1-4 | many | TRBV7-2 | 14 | CASSSRKGNEKLFF | TGTGCCAGCAGCTCGCGCAAAGGGAATGAAAAACTGTTTTTT
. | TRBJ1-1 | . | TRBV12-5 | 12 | CASGFGNTEAFF | TGTGCTAGTGGTTTTGGGAACACTGAAGCTTTCTTT
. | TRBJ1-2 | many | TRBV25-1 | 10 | CASSGQGYTF | TGTGCCAGCAGTGGACAAGGCTACACCTTC
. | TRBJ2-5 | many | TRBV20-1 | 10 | CSARKETQYF | TGCAGTGCTCGAAAAGAGACCCAGTACTTC
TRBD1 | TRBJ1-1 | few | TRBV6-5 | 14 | CASSYVPGGTEAFF | TGTGCCAGCAGTTACGTGCCAGGGGGCACTGAAGCTTTCTTT
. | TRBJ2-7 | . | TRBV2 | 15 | CASSPDSSTSYEQYF | TGTGCCAGCAGTCCCGACAGCTCGACCTCCTACGAGCAGTACTTC
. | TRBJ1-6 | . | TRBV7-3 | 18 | CASSLNPRGNVLTSPLHF | TGTGCCAGCAGCTTAAACCCAAGGGGGAATGTTCTTACTTCACCCCTCCACTTT
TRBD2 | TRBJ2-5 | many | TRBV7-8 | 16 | CASSSFREGGPETQYF | TGTGCCAGCAGCTCATTCCGGGAGGGAGGGCCGGAGACCCAGTACTTC
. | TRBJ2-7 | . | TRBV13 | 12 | CASSPTNHEQYF | TGTGCCAGCAGCCCAACTAACCACGAGCAGTACTTC
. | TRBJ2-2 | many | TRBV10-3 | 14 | CAISVKGEPGELFF | TGTGCCATCAGTGTGAAGGGGGAGCCCGGGGAGCTGTTTTTT
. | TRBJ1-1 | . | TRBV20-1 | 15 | CSARSVTAQNTEAFF | TGCAGTGCTAGATCTGTTACGGCACAGAACACTGAAGCTTTCTTT
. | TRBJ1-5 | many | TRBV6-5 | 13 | CASSYGFDQPQHF | TGTGCCAGCAGTTACGGGTTCGATCAGCCCCAGCATTTT
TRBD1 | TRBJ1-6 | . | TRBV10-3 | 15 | CAISELGQGYSPLHF | TGTGCCATCAGTGAGTTGGGACAGGGGTATTCACCCCTCCACTTT
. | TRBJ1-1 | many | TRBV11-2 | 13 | CASSLARYTEAFF | TGTGCCAGCAGCTTAGCCAGGTACACTGAAGCTTTCTTT
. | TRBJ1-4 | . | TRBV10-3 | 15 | CATTAANYGNEKLFF | TGTGCCACCACAGCCGCTAACTATGGCAATGAAAAACTGTTTTTT
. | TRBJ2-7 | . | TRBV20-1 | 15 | CSARGENGLVYEQYF | TGCAGTGCTAGAGGGGAGAACGGGTTAGTCTACGAGCAGTACTTC
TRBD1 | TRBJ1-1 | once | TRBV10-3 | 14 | CAISDHRGNTEAFF | TGTGCCATCAGTGACCACAGGGGAAACACTGAAGCTTTCTTT
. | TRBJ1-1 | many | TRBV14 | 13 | CASSHGMNTEAFF | TGTGCCAGCAGCCACGGTATGAACACTGAAGCTTTCTTT
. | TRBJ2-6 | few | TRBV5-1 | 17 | CASDKGTSSSGANVLTF | TGCGCCAGCGATAAAGGTACTAGCTCCTCTGGGGCCAACGTCCTGACTTTC
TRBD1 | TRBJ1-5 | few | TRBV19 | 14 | CASSISTGASPQHF | TGTGCCAGTAGTATCTCGACAGGGGCCTCGCCCCAGCATTTT
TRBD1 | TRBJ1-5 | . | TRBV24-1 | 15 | CASSQGDRINQPQHF | TGCGCCAGCAGCCAAGGGGACAGGATCAATCAGCCCCAGCATTTT
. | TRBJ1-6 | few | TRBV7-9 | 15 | CASSLGPQAGSPLHF | TGTGCCAGCAGTTTGGGCCCCCAGGCTGGTTCACCCCTCCACTTT
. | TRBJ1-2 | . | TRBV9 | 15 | CASSVGDGADYGYTF | TGTGCCAGCAGCGTAGGTGATGGGGCTGACTATGGCTACACCTTC
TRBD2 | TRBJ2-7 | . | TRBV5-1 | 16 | CASSLTSGRGPYEQYF | TGCGCCAGCAGCTTAACTAGCGGGAGGGGCCCCTACGAGCAGTACTTC
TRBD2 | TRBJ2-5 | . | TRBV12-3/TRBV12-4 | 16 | CASSQGLAGAQETQYF | TGTGCCAGCAGCCAAGGACTAGCGGGGGCCCAAGAGACCCAGTACTTC
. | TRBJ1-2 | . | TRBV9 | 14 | CASSPSGRKYGYTF | TGTGCCAGCAGCCCGTCCGGGAGGAAGTATGGCTACACCTTC
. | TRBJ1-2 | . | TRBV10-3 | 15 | CASSPGKGDMNGYTF | TGTGCCAGCAGCCCCGGGAAAGGGGACATGAATGGCTACACCTTC
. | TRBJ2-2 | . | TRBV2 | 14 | CARVDSANTGELFF | TGTGCTAGAGTGGACAGCGCGAACACCGGGGAGCTGTTTTTT
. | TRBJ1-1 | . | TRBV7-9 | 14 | CASSLGQGRFEAFF | TGTGCCAGCAGCTTAGGCCAGGGGCGATTTGAAGCTTTCTTT
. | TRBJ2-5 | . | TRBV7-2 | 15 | CASNPNWRFGETQYF | TGTGCCAGCAACCCGAACTGGCGATTCGGGGAGACCCAGTACTTC
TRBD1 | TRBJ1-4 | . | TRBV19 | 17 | CASSIGTGGRGGEKLFF | TGTGCCAGTAGTATTGGGACAGGGGGTCGTGGTGGTGAAAAACTGTTTTTT
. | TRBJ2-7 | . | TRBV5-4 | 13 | CASSRAVGYEQYF | TGTGCCAGCAGTAGAGCCGTAGGCTACGAGCAGTACTTC
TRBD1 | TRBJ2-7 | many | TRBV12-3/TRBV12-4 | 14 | CASSTGTGDYEQYF | TGTGCCAGCAGCACCGGGACAGGGGACTACGAGCAGTACTTC
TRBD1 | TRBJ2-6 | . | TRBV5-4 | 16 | CASSSGQFSGANVQTF | TGTGCCAGCAGCTCGGGACAGTTCTCTGGGGCCAACGTCCAGACTTTC
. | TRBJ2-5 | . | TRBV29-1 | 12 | CSVRSGDQPQYF | TGCAGCGTTCGGTCCGGGGATCAGCCCCAGTACTTC
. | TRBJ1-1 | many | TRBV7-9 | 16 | CASSLAAGRMNTEAFF | TGTGCCAGCAGCTTAGCGGCAGGACGGATGAACACTGAAGCTTTCTTT
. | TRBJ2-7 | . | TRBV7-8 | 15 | CASSFGQFGDYEQYF | TGTGCCAGCAGCTTCGGACAGTTCGGAGATTACGAGCAGTACTTC
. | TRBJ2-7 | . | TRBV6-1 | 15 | CASTSKQGTSYEQYF | TGTGCCAGCACGTCCAAACAGGGAACCTCCTACGAGCAGTACTTC
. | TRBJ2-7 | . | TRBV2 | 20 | CASSLPIVLTVNYLSYEQYF | TGTGCCAGCAGCTTACCCATAGTCCTGACCGTAAACTACCTATCCTACGAGCAGTACTTC
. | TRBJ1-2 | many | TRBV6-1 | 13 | CASSEPPNYGYTF | TGTGCCAGCAGTGAACCCCCTAACTATGGCTACACCTTC
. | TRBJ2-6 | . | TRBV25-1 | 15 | CASTFQGSGANVLTF | TGTGCCAGCACCTTCCAGGGTTCCGGGGCCAACGTCCTGACTTTC
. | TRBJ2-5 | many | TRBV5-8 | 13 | CASSHRDLETQYF | TGTGCCAGCAGCCACCGGGATCTGGAGACCCAGTACTTC
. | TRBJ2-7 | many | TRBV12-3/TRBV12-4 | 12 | CASSPGTAEQYF | TGTGCCAGCAGTCCGGGGACGGCCGAGCAGTACTTC
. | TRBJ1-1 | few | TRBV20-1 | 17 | CSARDRFGWGEGAEAFF | TGCAGTGCTAGAGATCGCTTCGGGTGGGGAGAAGGGGCTGAAGCTTTCTTT
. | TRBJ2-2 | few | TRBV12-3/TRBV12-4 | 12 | CASSALTEELFF | TGTGCCAGCAGTGCCCTGACTGAGGAGCTGTTTTTT
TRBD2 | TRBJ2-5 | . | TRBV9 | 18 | CASSPWGSGSKYQETQYF | TGTGCCAGCAGCCCTTGGGGTAGCGGGAGCAAGTACCAAGAGACCCAGTACTTC
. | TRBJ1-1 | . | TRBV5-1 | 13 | CASSLWGDTEAFF | TGCGCCAGCAGCTTATGGGGGGATACTGAAGCTTTCTTT
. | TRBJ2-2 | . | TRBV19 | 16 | CASSISTTTNTGELFF | TGTGCCAGTAGTATCTCAACGACGACGAACACCGGGGAGCTGTTTTTT
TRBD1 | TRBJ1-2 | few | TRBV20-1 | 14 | CSAQDRGLGYGYTF | TGCAGTGCCCAGGACAGGGGGTTGGGCTATGGCTACACCTTC
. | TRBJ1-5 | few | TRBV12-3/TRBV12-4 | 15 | CASRGDNLRNQPQHF | TGTGCCAGCAGGGGGGACAACTTAAGAAATCAGCCCCAGCATTTT
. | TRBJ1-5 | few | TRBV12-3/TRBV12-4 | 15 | CASSFQFGGDQPQHF | TGTGCCAGCAGTTTCCAGTTCGGGGGGGATCAGCCCCAGCATTTT
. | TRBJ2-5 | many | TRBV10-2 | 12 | CASSTRGETQYF | TGCGCCAGCAGTACTAGGGGAGAGACCCAGTACTTC
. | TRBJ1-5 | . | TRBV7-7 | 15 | CASSPGGGRDQPQHF | TGTGCTAGCAGCCCGGGGGGGGGACGGGATCAGCCCCAGCATTTT